Shown below are 14 T cell receptor beta chains from a single sample sequenced in a study of cytomegalovirus exposure and HLA in healthy donors. Both 60 Vbeta primers and 13 Jbeta primers went into the PCR. Method: immunoSEQ multiplex PCR; TCRdb's copy keeps in-frame clones and lacks some. Of fewer than 300,000 clones in the sample, 86% were seen once. The sequenced sample was PBMCs. Every receptor here comes from a man between 35 and 55 years old in good health and CMV-seropositive.

V is TRBV5-1 and J is TRBJ1-1; tentatively, D is TRBD1 (5 bases). V was cut by 0 bases and J by 5 bases, with 20 bases left in between. Germline V gene data show CDR1 as SGHRS and CDR2 as YFSETQ. CDR3 size: 17 residues. As DNA, the CDR3 is TGCGCCAGCAGCTTGGCCTTCGGGGGGAAGATCAAGACTGAAGCTTTCTTT. It yields the protein CASSLAFGGKIKTEAFF.

The genes are TRBV4-1 and TRBJ2-7; D is possibly TRBD2 (6 bases). The CDR3 is 16 amino acids. The V end lost 1 base, the J end lost 2 bases, and 15 bases lay between the germline ends. Germline V lookup: CDR1 MGHRA, CDR2 YSYEKL. The DNA of the CDR3 is TGCGCCAGCAGCCAAGGATCCGGGAGTTACCCCTACGAGCAGTACTTC. It encodes CASSQGSGSYPYEQYF.

V gene TRBV7-2 combines with J gene TRBJ2-1; 9 bases are a match to TRBD2. V lost 5 bases, J lost 4 bases, and 6 bases stayed unmatched. The CDR3 covers 15 residues. CDR1 and CDR2 from the germline V gene are SGHTA and FQGNSA. CDR3 sequence (DNA): TGTGCCAGCAGCCTTAGCGGGAGCCGGTACAATGAGCAGTTCTTC. Its protein product is CASSLSGSRYNEQFF.

This rearrangement joins TRBV10-3 to TRBJ1-2; 10 positions agree with TRBD1. The V and J ends lost 2 bases and 8 bases, in that order; junction bases with no gene match: 5. There are 14 residues in the CDR3. Germline lookup yields CDR1 ENHRY and CDR2 SYGVKD. The CDR3 nucleotides read TGTGCCATCAGTGAGGGACAGGGGGATGGCGGCTACACCTTC. Protein product: CAISEGQGDGGYTF.

This clone was seen once. The same CDR3 can be traced to other DNA sequences in this sample. The CDR3 nucleotides are TGTGCCAGCTCACCACTCGACAGGAACACTGAAGCTTTCTTT. Its translation: CASSPLDRNTEAFF. V and J are TRBV18 and TRBJ1-1; possibly TRBD1 for D (5 bases). V gave up 1 base and J gave up 1 base, with 7 bases separating them. Germline V gives CDR1 KGHSH, CDR2 LQKENI. The CDR3 loop spans 14 amino acids.

The rearrangement uses TRBV9 and TRBJ2-1, with D unresolved. Germline CDR1 is SGDLS and CDR2 is YYNGEE. Trimming removed 3 bases at V and 7 bases at J, with 8 bases between. CDR3 length: 12 residues. CDR3 sequence: CASSAGWNEQFF. In nucleotides, the CDR3 is TGTGCCAGCAGCGCCGGGTGGAATGAGCAGTTCTTC.

The chain links TRBV5-1 to TRBJ1-3, with TRBD1 matching 10 bases. The CDR3 sequence is 15 residues long. CDR1 is SGHRS and CDR2 is YFSETQ in the germline V gene. V was clipped by 4 bases and J by 4 bases; unmatched bases: 5. CDR3 sequence (DNA): TGCGCCAGCAGCCCACCGGGACAGGGGGGAAACACCATATATTTT. As protein: CASSPPGQGGNTIYF.

The chain couples TRBV4-1 to TRBJ2-7; TRBD2 agrees at 12 bases. The V gene end was trimmed by 1 base and the J gene end by 5 bases; junction bases not matched to a gene: 12. This CDR3 is 18 amino acids long. Germline V gene data show CDR1 as MGHRA and CDR2 as YSYEKL. DNA of the CDR3: TGCGCCAGCAGCCAAGCCCTTCCCCTTACTAGCGGGAGGAACGAGCAGTACTTC. Residues: CASSQALPLTSGRNEQYF.

The V gene is TRBV19, the J gene TRBJ2-3, with D maybe TRBD2 (5 bases). The V end was cut by 5 bases, the J end by 0 bases, with 6 bases between. The V gene's germline CDR1 is LNHDA and CDR2 SQIVND (reference sequence). The length of the CDR3 is 13 residues. Here the CDR3 DNA reads TGTGCCAGTAGTGCGGGTAGCACAGATACGCAGTATTTT. Protein sequence: CASSAGSTDTQYF.

V and J are TRBV10-3 and TRBJ2-7; 10 nucleotides line up with TRBD1. V shed 2 bases, J shed 6 bases, and the junction held 7 bases outside the gene matches. This CDR3 region has 15 residues. CDR1 is ENHRY, CDR2 SYGVKD, per germline. CDR3 sequence (DNA): TGTGCCATCAGTGAGCGTGACAGGGGGCTTCTCGAGCAGTACTTC. This translates into CAISERDRGLLEQYF.

The chain couples TRBV4-2 to TRBJ2-1, with D perhaps matching TRBD2 (7 bases). CDR3 length equals 15 residues. Between the trimmed V and J ends, which lost 1 base and 2 bases, there was a span of 9 bases. Germline V gene sequence: CDR1 LGHNA, CDR2 YNFKEQ. The chain's CDR3 is CASSQVGGPYNEQFF. CDR3 coding DNA: TGTGCCAGCAGCCAAGTCGGGGGGCCCTACAATGAGCAGTTCTTC.

This chain links TRBV29-1 with TRBJ1-4; D is undetermined. The germline V gene encodes CDR1 SQVTM and CDR2 ANQGSEA. This CDR3 has 14 amino acids. V was clipped by 0 bases and J by 11 bases, with 16 bases between them. The CDR3 sequence is CSVEDQSGSGKLFF. CDR3 DNA: TGCAGCGTTGAAGATCAGTCGGGGTCGGGGAAACTGTTTTTT.

The chain employs TRBV5-4 and TRBJ2-1; tentatively, D is TRBD2 (6 bases). Between the trimmed V and J ends, which lost 0 bases and 12 bases, there was a span of 19 bases. Germline V gene data show CDR1 as SGHNT and CDR2 as YYREEE (reference sequence). The CDR3 totals 15 residues. The CDR3 reads CASSLGREVERVQFF. CDR3 DNA sequence: TGTGCCAGCAGCTTGGGGAGGGAGGTCGAGCGGGTGCAGTTCTTC.

This chain uses TRBV4-2 with TRBJ2-2; 7 bases are shared with TRBD1. Germline V lookup: CDR1 LGHNA, CDR2 YNFKEQ. The CDR3 loop spans 13 amino acids. J gave up 6 bases and V 6 bases, and 4 bases lay outside the gene matches. DNA of the CDR3: TGTGCCAGCAGGTCTACAGGGGCCGGGGAGCTGTTTTTT. This gives the protein CASRSTGAGELFF.